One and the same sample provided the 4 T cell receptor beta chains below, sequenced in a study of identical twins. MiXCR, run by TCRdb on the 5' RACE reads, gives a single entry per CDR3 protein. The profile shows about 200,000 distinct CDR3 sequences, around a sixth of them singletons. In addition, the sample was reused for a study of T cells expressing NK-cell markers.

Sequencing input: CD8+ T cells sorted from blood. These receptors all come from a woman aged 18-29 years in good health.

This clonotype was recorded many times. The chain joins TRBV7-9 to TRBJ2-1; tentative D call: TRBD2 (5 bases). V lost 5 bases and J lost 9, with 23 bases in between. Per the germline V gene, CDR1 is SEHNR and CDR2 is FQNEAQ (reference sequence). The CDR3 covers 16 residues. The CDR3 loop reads CASSAWQDVTRVEQFF. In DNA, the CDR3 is TGTGCCAGCAGCGCCTGGCAGGACGTGACGAGGGTTGAGCAGTTCTTC.

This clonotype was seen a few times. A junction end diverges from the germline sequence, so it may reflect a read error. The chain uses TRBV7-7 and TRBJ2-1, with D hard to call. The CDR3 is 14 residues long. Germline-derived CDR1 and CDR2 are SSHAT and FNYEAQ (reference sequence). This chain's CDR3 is CASSLDLGGREQFF. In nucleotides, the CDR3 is TGTGCTAGCAGCTTAGACTTAGGTGGGCGGGAGCAGTTCTTC. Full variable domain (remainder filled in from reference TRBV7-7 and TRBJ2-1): GAGVSQSPRYKVTKRGQDVTLRCDPISSHATLYWYQQALGQGPEFLTYFNYEAQPDKSGLPSDRFSAERPEGSISTLTIQRTEQRDSAMYRCASSLDLGGREQFFGPGTRLTVL.

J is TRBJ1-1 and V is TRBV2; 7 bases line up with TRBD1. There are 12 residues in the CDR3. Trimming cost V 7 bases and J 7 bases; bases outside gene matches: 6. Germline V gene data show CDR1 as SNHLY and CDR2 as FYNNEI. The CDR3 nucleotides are TGTGCCAGCAACGACGGACAGGTTGAAGCTTTCTTT. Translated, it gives CASNDGQVEAFF.

In DNA form, the CDR3 reads TGTGCCAGCAGGACCGCTGGAACTAACTATGGCTACACCTTC. Translation gives CASRTAGTNYGYTF. The genes are TRBV6-1 and TRBJ1-2; the D is unclear. V lost 6 bases and J 0 bases, leaving 11 bases between the germline ends. Germline CDR1 MNHNS, CDR2 SASEGT. This CDR3 spans 14 amino acids.